This T cell receptor beta chain was profiled in a study of T cells in Graves' hyperthyroidism and ophthalmopathy. General study points: Researchers found most expanded thyroid clonotypes above 0.001 in blood as well. The model identified upcoming ophthalmopathy a median about six months ahead of onset.

This clonotype was counted at least ten times. What it binds is unknown. The PBMCs were sourced from fresh peripheral blood (around 9.9 ml). RNA transcripts gave rise to amplified TCR beta CDR3 regions. TCR CDR3 underwent first-round RT-PCR with the HTBI primer set. MiXCR, run by TCRdb on the multiplex PCR reads, gives a single entry per CDR3 protein. The sample holds about 600,000 distinct CDR3 sequences; 12% to 15% are singletons and the top ten take roughly 7%. CDR1 MNHEY and CDR2 SMNVEV come from the germline V gene (reference sequence). V gave up 6 bases and J gave up 4 bases; unmatched junction bases: 9. This CDR3 region has 16 residues.

What was sequenced was blood. The source of this sequence is a woman aged 18-29 years with Graves' ophthalmopathy. The V gene is TRBV27, the J gene TRBJ1-5, with 10 bases identical to TRBD1. The CDR3 region is CASSQRQGAGNQPQHF. In DNA, the CDR3 is TGTGCCAGCAGCCAAAGACAGGGGGCGGGGAATCAGCCCCAGCATTTT.